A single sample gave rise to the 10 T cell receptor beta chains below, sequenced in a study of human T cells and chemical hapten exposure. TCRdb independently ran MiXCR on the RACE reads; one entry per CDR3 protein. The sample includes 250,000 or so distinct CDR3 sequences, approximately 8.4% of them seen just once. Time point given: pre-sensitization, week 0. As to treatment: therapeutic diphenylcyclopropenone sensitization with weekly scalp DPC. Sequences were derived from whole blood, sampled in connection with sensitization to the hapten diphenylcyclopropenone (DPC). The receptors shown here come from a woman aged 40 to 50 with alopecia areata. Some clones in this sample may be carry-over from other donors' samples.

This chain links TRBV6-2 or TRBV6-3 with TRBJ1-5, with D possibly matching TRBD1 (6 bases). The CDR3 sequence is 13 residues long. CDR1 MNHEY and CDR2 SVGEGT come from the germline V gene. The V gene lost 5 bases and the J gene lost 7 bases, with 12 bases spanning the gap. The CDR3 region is CASSEYREQPQHF. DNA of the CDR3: TGTGCCAGCAGTGAATACAGGGAACAGCCCCAGCATTTT.

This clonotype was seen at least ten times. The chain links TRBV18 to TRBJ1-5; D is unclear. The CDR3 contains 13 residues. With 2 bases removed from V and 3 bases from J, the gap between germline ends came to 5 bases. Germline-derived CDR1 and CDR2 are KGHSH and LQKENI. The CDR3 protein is CASSPEVNQPQHF. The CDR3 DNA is TGTGCCAGCTCACCAGAGGTCAATCAGCCCCAGCATTTT.

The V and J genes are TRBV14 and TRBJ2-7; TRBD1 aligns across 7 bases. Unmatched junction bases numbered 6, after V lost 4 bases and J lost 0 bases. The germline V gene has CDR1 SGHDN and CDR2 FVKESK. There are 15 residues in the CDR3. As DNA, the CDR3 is TGTGCCAGCAGCCCCCCGGGACAGAGCTCCTACGAGCAGTACTTC. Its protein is CASSPPGQSSYEQYF.

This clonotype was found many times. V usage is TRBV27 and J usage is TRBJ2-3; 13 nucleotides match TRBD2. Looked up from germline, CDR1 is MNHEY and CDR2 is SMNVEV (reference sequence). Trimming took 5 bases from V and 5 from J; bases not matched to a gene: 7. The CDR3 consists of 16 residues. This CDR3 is CASSPPGLAGRDTQYF. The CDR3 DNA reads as TGTGCCAGCAGTCCGCCGGGACTAGCGGGACGAGATACGCAGTATTTT.

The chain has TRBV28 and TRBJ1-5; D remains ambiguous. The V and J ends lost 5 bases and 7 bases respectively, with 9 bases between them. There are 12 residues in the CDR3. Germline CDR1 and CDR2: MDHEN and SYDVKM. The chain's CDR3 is CASSPSRQPQHF. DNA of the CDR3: TGTGCCAGCAGTCCCTCCCGGCAGCCCCAGCATTTT.

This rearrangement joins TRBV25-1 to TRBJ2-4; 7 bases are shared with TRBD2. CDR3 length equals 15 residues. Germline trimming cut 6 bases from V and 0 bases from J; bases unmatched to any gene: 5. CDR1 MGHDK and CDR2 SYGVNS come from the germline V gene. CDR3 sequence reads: CASSWGGVAKNIQYF. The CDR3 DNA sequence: TGTGCCAGCAGCTGGGGGGGAGTAGCCAAAAACATTCAGTACTTC.

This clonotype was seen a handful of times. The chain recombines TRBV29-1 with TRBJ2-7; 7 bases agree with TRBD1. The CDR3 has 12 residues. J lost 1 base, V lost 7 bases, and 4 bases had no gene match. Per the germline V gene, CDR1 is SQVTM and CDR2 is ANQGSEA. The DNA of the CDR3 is TGCAGCGCAGAGGGGGCTTCCTACGAGCAGTACTTC. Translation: CSAEGASYEQYF.

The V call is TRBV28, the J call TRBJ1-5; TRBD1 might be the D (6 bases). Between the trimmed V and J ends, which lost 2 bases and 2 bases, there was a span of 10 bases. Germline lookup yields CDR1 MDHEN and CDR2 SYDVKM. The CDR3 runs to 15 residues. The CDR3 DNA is TGTGCCAGCAGTTTAAGGGGGAGGGGCAATCAGCCCCAGCATTTT. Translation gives CASSLRGRGNQPQHF.

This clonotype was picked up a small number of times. The CDR3 DNA reads TGTGCCAGCAGTTTAGTAGGGTTGGAGACCCAGTACTTC. The encoded protein is CASSLVGLETQYF. The V call is TRBV12-3 or TRBV12-4, the J call TRBJ2-5; D remains unclear. V was trimmed by 1 base and J by 5 bases, leaving 8 bases between them. This CDR3 spans 13 amino acids.

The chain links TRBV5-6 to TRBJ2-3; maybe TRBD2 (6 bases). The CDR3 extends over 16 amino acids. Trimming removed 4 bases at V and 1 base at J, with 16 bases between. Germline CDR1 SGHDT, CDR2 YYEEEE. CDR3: CASSLLGLARTDTQYF. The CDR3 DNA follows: TGTGCCAGCAGCCTCCTCGGGCTAGCGCGCACAGATACGCAGTATTTT. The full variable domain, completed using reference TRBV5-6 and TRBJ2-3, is DAGVTQSPTHLIKTRGQQVTLRCSPKSGHDTVSWYQQALGQGPQFIFQYYEEEERQRGNFPDRFSGHQFPNYSSELNVNALLLGDSALYLCASSLLGLARTDTQYFGPGTRLTVL.